This TCR beta chain is from a study of T cell changes during pregnancy in multiple sclerosis. Germline assignment: CDR1 SGHVS and CDR2 FNYEAQ. Trimming took off 2 bases at V and 4 bases at J, with 15 bases between the two ends. The CDR3 spans 16 residues. This clone is medium-sized in the sample. The protocol was immunoSEQ multiplex PCR, while the TCRdb copy is restricted to in-frame clones and leaves out a portion. The repertoire holds around 41,000 clones, with 85% to 95% as singletons. Here the sequenced sample was CD4+ T cells from peripheral blood mononuclear cells, taken in the third trimester of pregnancy. This TCR was sampled from a female donor in good health, enrolled as a control in a pregnancy study. The V and J genes are TRBV7-6 and TRBJ1-3, with D perhaps TRBD1 (6 bases). CDR3 residues: CASSLFTGRSGNTIYF. DNA of the CDR3: TGTGCCAGCAGCTTATTTACAGGGCGGTCAGGAAACACCATATATTTT.